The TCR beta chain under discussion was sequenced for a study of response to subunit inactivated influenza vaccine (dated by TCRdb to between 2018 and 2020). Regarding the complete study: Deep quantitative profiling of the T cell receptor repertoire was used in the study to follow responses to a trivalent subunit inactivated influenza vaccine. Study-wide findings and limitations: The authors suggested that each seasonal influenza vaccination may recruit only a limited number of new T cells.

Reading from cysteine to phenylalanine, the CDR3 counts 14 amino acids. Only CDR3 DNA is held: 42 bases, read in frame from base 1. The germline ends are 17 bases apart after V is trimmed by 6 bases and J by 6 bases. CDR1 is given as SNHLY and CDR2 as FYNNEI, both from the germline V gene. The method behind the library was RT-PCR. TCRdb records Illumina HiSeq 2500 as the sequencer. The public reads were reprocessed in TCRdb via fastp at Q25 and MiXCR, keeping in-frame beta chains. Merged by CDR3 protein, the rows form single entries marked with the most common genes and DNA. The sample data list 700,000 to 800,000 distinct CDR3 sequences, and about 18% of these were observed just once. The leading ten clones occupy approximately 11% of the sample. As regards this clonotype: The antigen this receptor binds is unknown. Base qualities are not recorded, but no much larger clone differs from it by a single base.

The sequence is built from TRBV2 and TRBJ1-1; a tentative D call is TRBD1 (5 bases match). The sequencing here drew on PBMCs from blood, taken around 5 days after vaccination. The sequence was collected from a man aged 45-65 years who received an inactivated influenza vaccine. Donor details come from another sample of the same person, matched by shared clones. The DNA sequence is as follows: TGTGCCAGCAGGGGGGTCGGGATCGGCGCTGAAGCTTTCTTT. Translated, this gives CASRGVGIGAEAFF. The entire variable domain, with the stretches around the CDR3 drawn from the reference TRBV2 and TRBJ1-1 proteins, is EPEVTQTPSHQVTQMGQEVILRCVPISNHLYFYWYRQILGQKVEFLVSFYNNEISEKSEIFDDQFSVERPDGSNFTLKIRSTKLEDSAMYFCASRGVGIGAEAFFGQGTRLTVV.